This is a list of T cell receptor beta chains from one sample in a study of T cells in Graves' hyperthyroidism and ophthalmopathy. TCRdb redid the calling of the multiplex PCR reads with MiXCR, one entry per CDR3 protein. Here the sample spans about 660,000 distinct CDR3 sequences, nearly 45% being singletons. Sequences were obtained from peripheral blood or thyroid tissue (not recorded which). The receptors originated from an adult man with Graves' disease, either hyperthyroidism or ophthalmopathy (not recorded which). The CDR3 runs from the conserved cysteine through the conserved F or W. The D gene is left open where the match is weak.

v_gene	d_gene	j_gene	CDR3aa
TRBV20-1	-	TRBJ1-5	CSASAPQGQPQHF
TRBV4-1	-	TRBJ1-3	CASSSRTAQDTIYF
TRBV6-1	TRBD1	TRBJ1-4	CASSATDRGFGKLFF
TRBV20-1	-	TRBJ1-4	CSASHGRVATNEKLFF
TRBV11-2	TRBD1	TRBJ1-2	CASSLAGGQGPGDTF
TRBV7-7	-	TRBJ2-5	CASSSNPQETQYF
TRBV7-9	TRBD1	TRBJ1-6	CASSLEQGAYNSPLHF
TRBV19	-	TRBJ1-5	CASSIRVELSNQPQHF
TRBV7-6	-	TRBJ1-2	CASSRQGRGFGYTF
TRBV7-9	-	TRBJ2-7	CASSPGSGNFYEQYF
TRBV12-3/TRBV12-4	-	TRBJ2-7	CASTPNQEYEQYF
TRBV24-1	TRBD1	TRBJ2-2	CATSDGDRAPRNTGELFF
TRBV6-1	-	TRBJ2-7	CASSWDTNYEQYF
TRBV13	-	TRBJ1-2	CASSSNHYGDDGYTF
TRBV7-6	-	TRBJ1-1	CASSLRRPGRAFNTEAFF
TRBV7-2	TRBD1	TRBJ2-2	CASRRSGGAGTGELFF
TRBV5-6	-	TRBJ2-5	CASSSLGRQETQYF
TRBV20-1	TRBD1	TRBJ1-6	CSARDRAGSPLHF
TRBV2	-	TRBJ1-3	CASSEGSGNTIYF
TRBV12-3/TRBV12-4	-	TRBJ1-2	CASSDTAYGYTF
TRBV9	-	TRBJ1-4	CASSVGGGFRFF
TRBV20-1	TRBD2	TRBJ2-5	CSARDSDSGGTETQYF
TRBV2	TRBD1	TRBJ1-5	CASRFGQGDQPQHF
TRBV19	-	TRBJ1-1	CASSPEGGQGNTEAFF
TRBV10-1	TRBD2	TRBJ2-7	CASSDSGRSEQYF